This TCR beta chain emerged from a study of blood T cells in healthy people across ages. Regarding the study as a whole: Among T cells, TCR beta diversity per million cells dropped roughly linearly as age rose.

Total RNA was isolated from each sample in quantities of at least 5.5 micrograms. The CDR3 covers 19 residues. V lost 2 bases, J lost 0 bases, and 14 bases stayed unmatched. Germline lookup yields CDR1 MNHEY and CDR2 SVGAGI. A second about 7 to 11 cycle PCR used barcoded and J-beta primers. Each of the samples gave a minimum of 3 million paired-end reads that contained CDR3. TCRdb independently ran MiXCR on the 5' RACE reads; one entry per CDR3 protein. This table holds approximately 780,000 distinct CDR3 sequences, about 26% found once. This clonotype occurred a few times. Its specificity is not known. In addition, the sample was reused for a study of T cells of mothers and their children.

Sample: blood. This sequence joins TRBV6-5 and TRBJ2-7; 9 positions match TRBD2. The TCR was taken from a boy between 5 and 17 years old in good health. CDR3 sequence reads: CASSYRLGLAGINSYEQYF. DNA of the CDR3: TGTGCCAGCAGTTACCGTCTCGGGCTAGCGGGGATTAACTCCTACGAGCAGTACTTC.